This record looks at one T cell receptor (beta chain) sequence and its context. The target antigen is unknown. This record comes from a study of T-cell memory formation after mild COVID-19. In the study overall: Clustering of TCRs was largely donor specific.

UMIs and sample barcodes were carried by the TCR alpha and TCR beta cDNA libraries that 5'RACE produced using constant-segment primers. TCRdb passed the 5' RACE reads through MiXCR, listing each CDR3 protein once. The sample holds about 250,000 distinct CDR3 sequences, 15% seen once. Study results and limitations: Contracting clones from day 15 to 85 had balanced CD4/CD8; later expanders favoured CD4+. That cross-reactive memory joined was suggested by some responding clones appearing in pre-infection memory.

Sequencing was performed on PBMCs or a T cell subset sorted from them (not recorded which). The TCR comes from an adult woman who had mild COVID-19 (a few samples of this study predate the infection). Cell type and time point are not known.

The CDR3 reads CASSDKGLKNIQYF. The CDR3 region has the DNA TGTGCCAGCAGTGATAAGGGGCTTAAAAACATTCAGTACTTC. This sequence joins TRBV12-3 or TRBV12-4 and TRBJ2-4, with D perhaps matching TRBD1 (5 bases). The V gene lost 5 bases and the J gene lost 4 bases, with 12 bases spanning the gap. This CDR3 has 14 amino acids.